This T cell receptor beta chain was observed in a study of cytomegalovirus exposure and HLA in healthy donors. Overall study findings and caveats: Beyond CMV serostatus, there was no information to go on about immune exposure. Accurate predictions that matched the HLA-A and HLA-B alleles of most subjects were reportedly made from TCR beta sequences.

About this clone: Its antigen is not known.

The J segment lost 4 bases and the V segment lost 5 bases, leaving 5 bases of the junction unmatched. Germline V gene lookup returns CDR1 SEHNR and CDR2 FQNEAQ (reference sequence). This CDR3 region has 14 residues. The PCR was carried out with 60 Vbeta primers and 13 Jbeta primers. TCRdb's table, derived via immunoSEQ multiplex PCR, lists solely in-frame clones and lacks some. The sample contains 85,000 to 130,000 clones, 70% to 80% of which appear only once. The receptor was isolated from a female donor in good health and CMV-seronegative. Sequences were obtained from PBMCs. This chain uses TRBV7-9 with TRBJ2-5; 9 bases are shared with TRBD2. The CDR3 nucleotides are TGTGCCAGCAGCGGCGGGGGGGGGTTAGAGACCCAGTACTTC. Encoded protein: CASSGGGGLETQYF.